The clone carrying this T cell receptor (beta chain) was recorded a few times. No antigen is known for it. This specimen belongs to a study of cytomegalovirus exposure and HLA in healthy donors. The study, taken as a whole, reports: TCR sequences were mostly rare, though some public TCRs occurred in many donors. About 87% or about 30% of the time was how often most TCR beta V segments were productive, according to an earlier analysis. Solely CMV serostatus was available to characterize immune exposure. Later analysis indicated greater clonal expansion among HLA-associated TCR beta chains than among equally common other chains.

Amplification used 60 Vbeta primers and 13 Jbeta primers. The assay was immunoSEQ multiplex PCR, and TCRdb's table has in-frame clones only and misses some. This sample has roughly 140,000 clones, with over 60% found just once. CDR3 length: 18 amino acids. V shed 3 bases, J shed 6 bases, and the junction held 18 bases outside the gene matches. Looked up from germline, CDR1 is LGHNA and CDR2 is YSLEER. The receptor was derived from a man aged 35 to 55 in good health and CMV-seropositive. The V call is TRBV4-3, the J call TRBJ2-3; 7 nucleotides align to TRBD2. The sample taken for sequencing was PBMCs. In DNA, the CDR3 is TGCGCCAGCAGCCAGGAAGACTGGACTAGGAGCCCCTCGGATACGCAGTATTTT. It specifies CASSQEDWTRSPSDTQYF.